This T cell receptor beta chain was profiled in a study of blood T cell repertoires in COVID-19 (dated by TCRdb to 2018 to 2021). The study in broad terms: The collaborator samples originated in the United States, Italy and Spain and spanned the acute and convalescent phases of COVID-19. Subjects who had been exposed to COVID-19, were actively infected with it, or had recovered from it provided the deeply sampled blood TCRbeta repertoires that made up the dataset. Samples were obtained from the ongoing ImmuneRACE study (first 160 participants) and from some 1,200 subjects provided by 6 global collaborators. Where available, HLA class I and class II types were taken from metadata supplied by the sample provider and were not determined by assay-based typing. Nearly every sample came with metadata listing a de-identified subject ID, COVID-19 status, age in years and sex. The repertoires were released in a freely available public database intended as a resource for research on the immune response to SARS-CoV-2. The material from the prospective study consisted of cDNA or gDNA derived from T cells, B-cell-depleted T cells, or PBMCs. What the research found in general, with its limitations: The amount of clinical and demographic metadata varied by source and participant and was provided uncurated.

This clone was detected only once. What this receptor recognizes is not known. Base qualities are missing; no much larger clone stands one base away. TCRbeta CDR3 regions were amplified from genomic DNA by means of the immunoSEQ Assay, a bias-controlled multiplex PCR. The original methods were these. Within the assay, amplification of reference gene primers was used to estimate how many nucleated cells each sample contained. Sequence reads were collapsed and filtered to measure the absolute abundance of every unique TCRbeta CDR3 rearrangement. For each sample, productive Simpson clonality was calculated by taking the square root of Simpson's diversity index across productive rearrangements. TCRdb re-hosts the immuneACCESS table, in-frame sequences only. Its copies lack some clones; in the studies checked, an unresolved V gene accounts for under half of them, and the cause for the rest is not known. V, J and clone size are those of that table, while D and trimming were read from the DNA. This sample comprises just over 250,000 clones, about 85% of them detected only once. The top ten clones comprise over 4% of the sample.

The CDR3 goes from the cysteine to the phenylalanine over 14 residues. The retained sequence is limited to the CDR3, 42 bases, with the frame set at the first base. According to the germline V gene, CDR1 reads SGHRS and CDR2 reads YFSETQ. The junction shows trimming of 4 bases on V and 3 bases on J, and the gene matches do not reach 3 bases of it. A second Seattle source provided samples from volunteer blood donors who had recovered from COVID-19. Collaborating institutions collected whole blood in K2EDTA tubes following their own protocols. For TCRbeta analysis, collaborators shipped samples in one of three forms: frozen whole blood, isolated PBMCs, or DNA extracted from either of those sample types.

Material: peripheral blood. This receptor was obtained from a man aged 60-69 years who had recovered from COVID-19. This receptor chain uses TRBV5-1 and TRBJ2-3; 9 bases in between match TRBD2. The CDR3 loop reads CASSETSGTDTQYF. The nucleotide sequence reads as follows: TGCGCCAGCAGCGAGACTAGCGGTACAGATACGCAGTATTTT.